The present T cell receptor (beta chain) was sequenced within a study of metastatic and nonmetastatic thyroid tumors. The ends were cut back, 3 bases at V and 6 bases at J, with 10 bases in the middle. The germline gives CDR1 LGHNA, CDR2 YSLEER. This CDR3 has 13 residues. Ahead of thyroid surgery, no patient had received treatment of any kind. This clone was detected many times. Original methodology: The authors used CDR3 differences across clinicopathological groups to build a distant-metastasis classifier for papillary thyroid cancer. TCRdb re-called the PCR reads via MiXCR. These V and J calls originate from TCRdb's pipeline instead of the authors' own analysis. Of approximately 35,000 clones listed, less than 14% were seen once; the top ten hold 15% to 20%.

Source material: blood. The sequence was obtained from a female donor with papillary thyroid cancer or a benign thyroid nodule (not recorded which). Some clones in this sample may be carry-over from other donors' samples. The V gene is TRBV4-3, the J gene TRBJ2-3; the D call may be TRBD1 or TRBD2 (6 bases each). The CDR3 here is CASSHGGGDTQYF. CDR3 DNA: TGCGCCAGCAGCCACGGGGGCGGGGATACGCAGTATTTT.